The 22 T cell receptor beta chains below come from one sample, sequenced in a study of control samples from healthy donors and cancer patients. Assay used: immunoSEQ multiplex PCR; TCRdb lists only in-frame clones, some missing. The sample includes around 140,000 clones, roughly 94% seen only once; the top ten take around 13%. The sequenced sample was blood. These receptors came from a man aged 35 to 55 in good health.

The chain links TRBV2 to TRBJ1-2; the match to TRBD1 covers 9 bases. With V trimmed by 7 bases and J by 4 bases, 7 bases remained unmatched. The CDR3 runs to 14 residues. Germline lookup yields CDR1 SNHLY and CDR2 FYNNEI. In DNA form, the CDR3 reads TGTGCCAGCACCTCACAGGGGGCCGGCTATGGCTACACCTTC. Translation: CASTSQGAGYGYTF. Complete variable domain (other parts from reference TRBV2 and TRBJ1-2): EPEVTQTPSHQVTQMGQEVILRCVPISNHLYFYWYRQILGQKVEFLVSFYNNEISEKSEIFDDQFSVERPDGSNFTLKIRSTKLEDSAMYFCASTSQGAGYGYTFGSGTRLTVV.

This rearrangement joins TRBV7-9 to TRBJ2-1; 9 bases line up with TRBD2. CDR3 length equals 17 residues. Germline CDR1 SEHNR, CDR2 FQNEAQ (reference sequence). V trimming: 5 bases; J trimming: 2 bases; junction bases outside the gene matches: 10. The DNA of the CDR3 is TGTGCCAGCAGCCCGGGACTAGCCCTGATGACCTACAATGAGCAGTTCTTC. Its protein is CASSPGLALMTYNEQFF. The entire variable domain, with the rest obtained from reference TRBV7-9 and TRBJ2-1, is as follows: DTGVSQNPRHKITKRGQNVTFRCDPISEHNRLYWYRQTLGQGPEFLTYFQNEAQLEKSRLLSDRFSAERPKGSFSTLEIQRTEQGDSAMYLCASSPGLALMTYNEQFFGPGTRLTVL.

The chain joins TRBV18 to TRBJ2-3; no firm D call. Trimming shortened V by 3 bases and J by 2 bases, and 3 bases separated the two germline ends. This CDR3 comprises 12 residues. Germline V CDR1 and CDR2: KGHSH, LQKENI. DNA for the CDR3: TGTGCCAGCTCACCTTACACAGATACGCAGTATTTT. Encoded protein: CASSPYTDTQYF.

This rearrangement joins TRBV7-8 to TRBJ2-7; D possibly corresponds to TRBD2 (6 bases). The V gene lost 5 bases and the J gene lost 8 bases, with 22 bases spanning the gap. The germline V gene encodes CDR1 SGHVS and CDR2 FQNEAQ. CDR3 length equals 15 residues. The CDR3 DNA follows: TGTGCCAGCAGCCCACCGGGGGTGCATTCAGATAAGCAGTACTTC. As protein: CASSPPGVHSDKQYF.

V and J are TRBV21-1 and TRBJ2-6; TRBD1, as called in the table, went unchecked against the DNA. TRBV21-1 is described as a pseudogene. The CDR3 is 19 residues long. Written as DNA, the CDR3 is TGTGCCAGCAGCTCCAAAGGTAGGGGGAAGGGCTCTGGGGCCAACGTCCTGACTTTC. Translating it yields CASSSKGRGKGSGANVLTF.

The chain employs TRBV6-5 and TRBJ1-1; unclear D gene. The CDR3 spans 15 residues. V lost 7 bases and J 3 bases, leaving 18 bases between the germline ends. CDR1 and CDR2 from the germline V gene are MNHEY and SVGAGI. The CDR3 region has the DNA TGTGCCAGCACCCTCTCCAACGGACGGGACACTGAAGCTTTCTTT. Amino acid sequence: CASTLSNGRDTEAFF.

This clone was seen a handful of times. V gene TRBV10-3 combines with J gene TRBJ2-7; D perhaps matches TRBD1 (5 bases). Germline CDR1 reads ENHRY; CDR2 reads SYGVKD. V lost 3 bases and J 6 bases, leaving 9 bases between the germline ends. The CDR3 is 12 residues long. CDR3 residues: CAISDRVSEQYF. CDR3 bases: TGTGCCATCAGTGACAGGGTCTCCGAGCAGTACTTC.

The chain uses TRBV6-6 and TRBJ1-6, with D unresolved. Looked up from germline, CDR1 is MNHNY and CDR2 is SVGAGI (reference sequence). Trimming stripped 0 bases from V and 4 bases from J, with 1 base between. The CDR3 is 13 residues long. The CDR3 protein is CASSYSYNSPLHF. The CDR3 nucleotides read TGTGCCAGCAGTTACTCGTATAATTCACCCCTCCACTTT.

The chain employs TRBV9 and TRBJ1-2, with D hard to call. The ends were cut back, 0 bases at V and 4 bases at J, with 4 bases in the middle. The CDR3 runs 12 residues. The V gene's germline CDR1 is SGDLS and CDR2 YYNGEE. As DNA, the CDR3 is TGTGCCAGCAGCGTAGATGCCTATGGCTACACCTTC. It translates to CASSVDAYGYTF.

The V gene is TRBV7-8, the J gene TRBJ1-4, with D maybe TRBD1 (5 bases). This CDR3 comprises 15 residues. In germline, CDR1 is SGHVS, CDR2 FQNEAQ. V was pared by 0 bases and J by 2 bases, with 7 bases between. CDR3 in amino acids: CASSLAGGTNEKLFF. CDR3 in DNA: TGTGCCAGCAGCTTAGCCGGGGGTACTAATGAAAAACTGTTTTTT.

This clone has only one observation. The chain employs TRBV11-1 and TRBJ1-2, with D possibly being TRBD1 (5 bases). Germline lookup yields CDR1 SGHAT and CDR2 FQDESV (reference sequence). Trimming removed 5 bases at V and 8 bases at J, with 12 bases between. CDR3 length: 12 amino acids. CDR3 nucleotides: TGTGCCAGCAGCCGACAGCGGGAAGGCTACACCTTC. This sequence encodes CASSRQREGYTF.

The rearrangement joins TRBV10-3 to TRBJ2-7; no reliable D call. This CDR3 contains 12 residues. Germline V lookup: CDR1 ENHRY, CDR2 SYGVKD. The V gene lost 4 bases and the J gene lost 4 bases, with 8 bases spanning the gap. The CDR3 bases are TGTGCCATCAGTGGGCCGTCGTACGAGCAGTACTTC. Its translation is CAISGPSYEQYF.

This clone was observed once. This chain joins TRBV15 and TRBJ1-1; no reliable D call. Trimming stripped 5 bases from V and 5 bases from J, with 12 bases between. There are 13 residues in the CDR3. Germline loops: CDR1 LNHNV, CDR2 YYDKDF (reference sequence). CDR3 bases: TGTGCCACCAGCTCTGCCCCAGAAACTGAAGCTTTCTTT. This codes for CATSSAPETEAFF.

The rearrangement links TRBV7-2 to TRBJ2-3, with 8 bases aligning to TRBD2. Looked up from germline, CDR1 is SGHTA and CDR2 is FQGNSA. This CDR3 spans 14 amino acids. V lost 7 bases, J lost 4 bases, and 7 bases stayed unmatched. CDR3 sequence: CASIAGGAADTQYF. In nucleotides, the CDR3 is TGTGCCAGCATCGCCGGGGGGGCGGCAGATACGCAGTATTTT.

V is TRBV7-6 and J is TRBJ2-3, with TRBD2 as a possible D gene (5 bases). Germline CDR1 reads SGHVS; CDR2 reads FNYEAQ. The ends were cut back, 3 bases at V and 3 bases at J, with 10 bases in the middle. This CDR3 comprises 14 residues. The CDR3 DNA reads as TGTGCCAGCAGCTTCATATCGGGGACAGATACGCAGTATTTT. Amino acids: CASSFISGTDTQYF.

This chain links TRBV7-9 with TRBJ2-7; D might be TRBD1 (6 bases). Germline loops: CDR1 SEHNR, CDR2 FQNEAQ (reference sequence). V was pared by 5 bases and J by 5 bases, with 19 bases between. The CDR3 loop spans 15 amino acids. Here the CDR3 DNA reads TGTGCCAGCAGCCATTACGACACACAGGGTAACGAGCAGTACTTC. It translates to CASSHYDTQGNEQYF.

The rearrangement uses TRBV11-3 and TRBJ2-2; 9 bases fit TRBD2. With V trimmed by 9 bases and J by 3 bases, 5 bases remained unmatched. CDR3 length equals 14 residues. In germline, CDR1 is SGHNT, CDR2 YENEEA. CDR3 sequence reads: CASNSGSDTGELFF. The CDR3 coding sequence is TGTGCCAGTAATAGCGGGAGCGACACCGGGGAGCTGTTTTTT.

The chain uses TRBV3-1 (or the pseudogene TRBV3-2) and TRBJ2-5; maybe TRBD1 (5 bases). Germline V lookup: CDR1 LGHDT, CDR2 YNNKEL (reference sequence). V was shortened by 2 bases and J by 4 bases, with 8 bases between the two germline ends. There are 13 residues in the CDR3. The CDR3 spells CASSQWGGETQYF. The CDR3 nucleotides read TGTGCCAGCAGCCAATGGGGCGGAGAGACCCAGTACTTC.

This chain connects TRBV5-6 to TRBJ1-2, with unresolved D. The CDR3 totals 15 residues. V lost 0 bases and J lost 2, with 11 bases in between. Germline V gene sequence: CDR1 SGHDT, CDR2 YYEEEE. The CDR3 DNA reads TGTGCCAGCAGCTTGGATCCGGGTCTGAACTATGGCTACACCTTC. Amino acids: CASSLDPGLNYGYTF.

This clone occurred once. V and J are TRBV27 and TRBJ2-5; 9 nucleotides line up with TRBD2. Germline V lookup: CDR1 MNHEY, CDR2 SMNVEV (reference sequence). Germline trimming cut 8 bases from V and 4 bases from J; bases unmatched to any gene: 17. The CDR3 extends over 17 amino acids. CDR3 residues: CASPRDSSGSRGETQYF. As DNA, the CDR3 is TGTGCCAGCCCTCGGGACAGTAGCGGGAGTAGGGGAGAGACCCAGTACTTC.

The chain uses TRBV4-2 and TRBJ2-3; 13 nucleotides line up with TRBD2. The CDR3 covers 15 residues. In germline, CDR1 is LGHNA, CDR2 YNFKEQ. Losses at the gene ends were 3 bases for V and 10 bases for J; bases not matched to a gene: 7. In nucleotides, the CDR3 is TGTGCCAGCAGCCAGGGGACTAGCGGGGCCGTGCCGCAGTATTTT. It specifies CASSQGTSGAVPQYF.

With respect to this clone: The same CDR3 can be traced to other DNA sequences in this sample. The chain combines TRBV5-1 with TRBJ2-2; D is perhaps TRBD2 (6 bases). The V gene lost 2 bases and the J gene lost 1 base, with 6 bases spanning the gap. CDR1 and CDR2 from the germline V gene are SGHRS and YFSETQ. This CDR3 region has 14 residues. As DNA, the CDR3 is TGCGCCAGCAGCTTCGGGGGGAACACCGGGGAGCTGTTTTTT. It translates to CASSFGGNTGELFF.